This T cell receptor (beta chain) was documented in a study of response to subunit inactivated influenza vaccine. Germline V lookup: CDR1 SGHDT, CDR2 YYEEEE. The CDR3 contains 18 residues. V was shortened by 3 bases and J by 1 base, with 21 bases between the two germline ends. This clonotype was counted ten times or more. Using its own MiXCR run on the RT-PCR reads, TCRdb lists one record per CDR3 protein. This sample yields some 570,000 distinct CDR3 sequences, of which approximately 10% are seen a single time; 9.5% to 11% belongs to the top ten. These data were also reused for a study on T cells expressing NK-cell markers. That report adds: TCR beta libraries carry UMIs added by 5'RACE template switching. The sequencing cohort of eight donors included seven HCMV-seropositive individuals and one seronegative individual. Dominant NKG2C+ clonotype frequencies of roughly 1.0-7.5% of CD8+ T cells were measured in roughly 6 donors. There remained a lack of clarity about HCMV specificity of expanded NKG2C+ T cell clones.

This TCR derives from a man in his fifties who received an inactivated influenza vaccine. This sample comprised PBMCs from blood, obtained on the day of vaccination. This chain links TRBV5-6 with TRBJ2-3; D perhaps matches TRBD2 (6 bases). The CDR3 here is CASSYRWGVSSGTDTQYF. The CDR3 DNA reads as TGTGCCAGCAGCTATCGGTGGGGGGTGAGTTCCGGCACAGATACGCAGTATTTT.